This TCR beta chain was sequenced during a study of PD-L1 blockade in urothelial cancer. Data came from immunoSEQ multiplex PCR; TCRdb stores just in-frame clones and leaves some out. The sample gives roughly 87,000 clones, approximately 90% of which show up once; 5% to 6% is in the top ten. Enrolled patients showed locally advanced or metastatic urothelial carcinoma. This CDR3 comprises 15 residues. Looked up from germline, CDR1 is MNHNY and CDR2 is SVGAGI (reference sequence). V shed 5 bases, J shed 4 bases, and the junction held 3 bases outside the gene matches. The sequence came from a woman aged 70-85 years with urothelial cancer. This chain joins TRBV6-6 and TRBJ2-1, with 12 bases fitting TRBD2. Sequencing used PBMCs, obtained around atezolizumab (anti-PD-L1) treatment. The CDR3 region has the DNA TGTGCCAGCAGTAGGCTAGCGGGGGGGTACAATGAGCAGTTCTTC. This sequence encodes CASSRLAGGYNEQFF.